The rows below give T cell receptor beta chains drawn from one sample of a study of T cells in Graves' hyperthyroidism and ophthalmopathy. TCRdb independently ran MiXCR on the multiplex PCR reads; one entry per CDR3 protein. Of some 500,000 distinct CDR3 sequences in the sample, around 15% were seen once. The sequenced sample consisted of blood. These receptor sequences come from a young woman with Graves' hyperthyroidism. CDR3s include the opening cysteine and the closing phenylalanine or tryptophan. D genes are given only for firm matches. Only part of the rows carry a size: once, few, many, or a class if the clone is expanded.

v_gene	j_gene	d_gene	abundance	CDR3aa	CDR3nt
TRBV5-4	TRBJ2-3	.	.	CASSDGLEGGTDTQYF	TGTGCCAGCAGTGACGGACTAGAGGGGGGCACAGATACGCAGTATTTT
TRBV20-1	TRBJ1-1	.	many	CSASLGHGTEAFF	TGCAGTGCTAGCCTCGGCCACGGAACTGAAGCTTTCTTT
TRBV10-2	TRBJ2-3	.	many	CASRDETSTDTQYF	TGCGCCAGCAGGGACGAGACTAGCACAGATACGCAGTATTTT
TRBV6-5	TRBJ2-3	.	.	CASSYSPSPDTQYF	TGTGCCAGCAGTTACTCTCCATCTCCAGATACGCAGTATTTT
TRBV20-1	TRBJ2-3	.	many	CSAREASFTDTQYF	TGCAGTGCTAGAGAGGCTAGCTTCACAGATACGCAGTATTTT
TRBV3-1	TRBJ1-3	.	.	CASSQDPAPSGNTIYF	TGTGCCAGCAGCCAAGATCCCGCCCCCTCTGGAAACACCATATATTTT
TRBV19	TRBJ2-1	TRBD2	many	CASSIQRGGNEQFF	TGTGCCAGTAGTATCCAGCGGGGAGGGAATGAGCAGTTCTTC
TRBV12-3/TRBV12-4	TRBJ2-1	.	.	CASSLAGFEQFF	TGTGCCAGCAGTTTAGCGGGATTTGAGCAGTTCTTC
TRBV5-1	TRBJ1-6	.	.	CARVRTQNNSPLHF	TGCGCCAGAGTAAGGACACAAAATAATTCACCCCTCCACTTT
TRBV11-3	TRBJ2-1	TRBD1	many	CASSLRAGGGYNEQFF	TGTGCCAGCAGCTTAAGGGCAGGGGGCGGATACAATGAGCAGTTCTTC
TRBV3-1	TRBJ1-2	.	many	CASSHPTDPFYGYTF	TGTGCCAGCAGCCACCCGACAGACCCGTTCTATGGCTACACCTTC
TRBV12-3/TRBV12-4	TRBJ1-2	TRBD1	few	CASKTGTGGYGYTF	TGTGCCAGCAAAACCGGGACAGGCGGCTATGGCTACACCTTC
TRBV7-2	TRBJ1-5	.	.	CASSLRSQDQPQHF	TGTGCCAGCAGCTTACGCAGCCAAGATCAGCCCCAGCATTTT
TRBV15	TRBJ2-2	.	.	CATSRDLWAANTGELFF	TGTGCCACCAGCAGAGATCTTTGGGCAGCGAACACCGGGGAGCTGTTTTTT
TRBV7-8	TRBJ2-7	.	many	CASSTGLLGEQYF	TGTGCCAGCAGTACGGGCCTCCTGGGAGAGCAGTACTTC
TRBV18	TRBJ1-1	TRBD1	many	CASSPSLQGGEAFF	TGTGCCAGCTCACCGAGCCTACAGGGGGGCGAAGCTTTCTTT
TRBV27	TRBJ2-5	TRBD2	many	CASSSQISGIQYF	TGTGCCAGCAGTTCCCAAATCAGCGGGATTCAGTACTTC
TRBV7-8	TRBJ1-1	.	many	CASSLGRSVNTEAFF	TGTGCCAGCAGCTTAGGAAGATCTGTGAACACTGAAGCTTTCTTT
TRBV5-1	TRBJ2-1	.	many	CASSLAPGAYNEQFF	TGCGCCAGCAGCTTGGCCCCCGGGGCCTACAATGAGCAGTTCTTC
TRBV5-1	TRBJ2-1	.	few	CASSFLLGASGYNEQFF	TGCGCCAGCAGCTTTTTATTAGGGGCGTCCGGCTACAATGAGCAGTTCTTC
TRBV18	TRBJ1-2	.	.	CASSPVIRDNYGYTF	TGTGCCAGCTCACCTGTAATACGGGATAACTATGGCTACACCTTC
TRBV6-1	TRBJ2-1	TRBD2	many	CASSYGGDNEQFF	TGTGCCAGCAGTTATGGGGGGGACAATGAGCAGTTCTTC
TRBV7-2	TRBJ2-5	.	many	CASSLADDSFWETQYF	TGTGCCAGCAGCTTAGCCGATGACAGCTTCTGGGAGACCCAGTACTTC